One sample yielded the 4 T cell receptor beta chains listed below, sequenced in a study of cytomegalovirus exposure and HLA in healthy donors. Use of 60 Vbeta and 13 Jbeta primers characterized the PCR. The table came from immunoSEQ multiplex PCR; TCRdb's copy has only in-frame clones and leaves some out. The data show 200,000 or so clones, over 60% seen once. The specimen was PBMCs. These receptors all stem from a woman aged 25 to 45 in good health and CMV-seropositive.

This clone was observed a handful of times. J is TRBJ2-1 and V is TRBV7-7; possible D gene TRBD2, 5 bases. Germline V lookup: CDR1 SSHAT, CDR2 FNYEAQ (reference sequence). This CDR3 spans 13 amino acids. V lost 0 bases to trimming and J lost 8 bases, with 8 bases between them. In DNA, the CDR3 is TGTGCCAGCAGCTTAGCGGGAGCCGATGAGCAGTTCTTC. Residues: CASSLAGADEQFF.

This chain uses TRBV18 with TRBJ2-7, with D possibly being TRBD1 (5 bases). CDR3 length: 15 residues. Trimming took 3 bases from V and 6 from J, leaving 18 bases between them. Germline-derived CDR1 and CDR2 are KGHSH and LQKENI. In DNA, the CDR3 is TGTGCCAGCTCACCCTCGTGGGGCGTGGAAAGCGAGCAGTACTTC. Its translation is CASSPSWGVESEQYF.

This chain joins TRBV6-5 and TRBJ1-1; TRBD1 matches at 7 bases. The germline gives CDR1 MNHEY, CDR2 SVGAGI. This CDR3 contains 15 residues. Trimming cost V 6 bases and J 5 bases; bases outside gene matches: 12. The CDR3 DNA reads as TGTGCCAGCAGCCTTACACAGGGGACGGGGACTGAAGCTTTCTTT. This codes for CASSLTQGTGTEAFF.

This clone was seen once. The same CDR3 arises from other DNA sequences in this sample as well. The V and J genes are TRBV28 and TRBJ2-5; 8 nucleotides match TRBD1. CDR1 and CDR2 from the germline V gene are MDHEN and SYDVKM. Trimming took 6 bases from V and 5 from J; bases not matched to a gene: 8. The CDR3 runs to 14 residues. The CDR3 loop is CASSGTGRGETQYF. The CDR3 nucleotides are TGTGCCAGCAGCGGGACAGGTCGGGGGGAGACCCAGTACTTC.